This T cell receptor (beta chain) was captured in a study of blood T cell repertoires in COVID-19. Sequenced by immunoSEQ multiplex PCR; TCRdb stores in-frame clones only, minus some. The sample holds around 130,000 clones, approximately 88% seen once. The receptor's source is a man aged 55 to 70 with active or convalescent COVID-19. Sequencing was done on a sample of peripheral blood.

This chain's CDR3 is CAWSVQSSLHTGELFF. The CDR3 DNA follows: TGTGCCTGGAGTGTACAGTCAAGTTTGCACACCGGGGAGCTGTTTTTT. The chain joins TRBV30 to TRBJ2-2; D uncertain. The germline V gene encodes CDR1 GTSNPN and CDR2 SVGIG (reference sequence). The CDR3 length is 16 residues. V dropped 0 bases and J dropped 3 bases, with 14 bases sitting between them. The complete variable domain, with remaining parts taken from reference TRBV30 and TRBJ2-2, reads SQTIHQWPATLVQPVGSPLSLECTVEGTSNPNLYWYRQAAGRGLQLLFYSVGIGQISSEVPQNLSASRPQDRQFILSSKKLLLSDSGFYLCAWSVQSSLHTGELFFGEGSRLTVL.